This record covers a single TCR beta chain. Its antigen is undetermined. Libraries were prepared by immunoSEQ multiplex PCR; TCRdb keeps only in-frame clonotypes and omits some of them. Of fewer than 20,000 clones in the sample, 85% were seen once. The sample is drawn from a study of PD-1 blockade in classical Hodgkin lymphoma. Study-wide points: Partial responders and progressors had significantly lower baseline TCR diversity. Researchers reported that CD4+ TCR diversity, though not CD8+, rose significantly by C4D1.

Each of the patients experienced relapse following autologous stem cell transplantation, and their brentuximab vedotin exposure differed. Investigators isolated CD4+ T cells from thawed PBMCs through magnetic negative selection. Relapsed/refractory classical Hodgkin lymphoma patients had complete, partial or progressive responses. The CDR3 spans 14 residues. Trimming took 3 bases from V and 6 from J, leaving 12 bases between them. Germline CDR1 is SNHLY and CDR2 is FYNNEI. The receptor was derived from a human donor with classical Hodgkin lymphoma. Sequencing used CD4+ T cells from blood, obtained at baseline. V and J are TRBV2 and TRBJ2-1, with unresolved D. The DNA for the CDR3 is TGTGCCAGCAGTGAGACGGCTCGGGCCAATGAGCAGTTCTTC. Encoded protein: CASSETARANEQFF.